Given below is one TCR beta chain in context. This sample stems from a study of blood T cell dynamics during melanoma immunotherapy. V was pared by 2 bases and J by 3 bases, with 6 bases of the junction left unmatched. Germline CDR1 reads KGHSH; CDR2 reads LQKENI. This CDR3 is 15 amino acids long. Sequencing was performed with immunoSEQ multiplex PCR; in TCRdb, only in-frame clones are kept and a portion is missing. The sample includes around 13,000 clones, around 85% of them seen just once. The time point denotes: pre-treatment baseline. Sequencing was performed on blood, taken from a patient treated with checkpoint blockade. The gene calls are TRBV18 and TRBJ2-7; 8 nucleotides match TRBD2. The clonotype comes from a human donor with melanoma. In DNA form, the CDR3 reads TGTGCCAGCTCACCAACTCCTGCGGGAGGCTACGAGCAGTACTTC. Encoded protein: CASSPTPAGGYEQYF.